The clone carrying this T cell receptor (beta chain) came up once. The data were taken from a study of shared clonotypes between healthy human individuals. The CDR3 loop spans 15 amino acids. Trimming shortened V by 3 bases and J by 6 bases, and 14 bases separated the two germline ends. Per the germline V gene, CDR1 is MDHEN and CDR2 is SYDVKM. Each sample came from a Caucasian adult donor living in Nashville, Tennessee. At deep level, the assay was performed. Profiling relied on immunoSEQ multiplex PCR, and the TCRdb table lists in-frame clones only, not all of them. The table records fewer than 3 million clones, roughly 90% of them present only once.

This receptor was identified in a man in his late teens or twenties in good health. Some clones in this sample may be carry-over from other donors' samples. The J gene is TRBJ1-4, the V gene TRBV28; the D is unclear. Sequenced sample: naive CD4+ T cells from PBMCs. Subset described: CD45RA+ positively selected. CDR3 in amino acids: CASSFRVVLDEKLFF. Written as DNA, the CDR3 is TGTGCCAGCAGTTTTAGGGTAGTACTGGATGAAAAACTGTTTTTT.